The rows below give T cell receptor beta chains drawn from one sample of a study of T cell responses to AZD1222 COVID-19 vaccine. The method was immunoSEQ multiplex PCR; TCRdb's version includes in-frame clones alone and lacks a portion of them. The sample lists around 140,000 clones, about 92% occurring once. The material sequenced was peripheral blood, taken on day 0 of AZD1222 vaccination. The receptor source for this set is an adult in good health. The CDR3 runs from the conserved cysteine through the conserved F or W. Fields, in order: V gene, clone size, D gene, J gene, CDR3 DNA, CDR3 protein. D genes are given only for firm matches. Clone size appears in some rows only: once, few, many, or a class for an expanded clone.

TRBV7-9,NA,TRBD1,TRBJ2-7,TGTGCCAGCAGCTTAGGAGCAGGGGGCGCCTTCTACGAGCAGTACTTC,CASSLGAGGAFYEQYF
TRBV7-9,NA,TRBD1,TRBJ1-2,TGTGCCAGCAGCCCTGGGACAGGTGGGGATGGCTACACCTTC,CASSPGTGGDGYTF
TRBV20-1,NA,NA,TRBJ2-1,TGCAGTGCTAGAGAGGCTAGGAAGCAGTTCTTC,CSAREARKQFF
TRBV19,NA,NA,TRBJ1-2,TGTGCCAGTAGCCTTAGGGACTATGGCTACACCTTC,CASSLRDYGYTF
TRBV6-1,NA,TRBD2,TRBJ2-2,TGTGCCAGCAGTGAAGCCGGGACTAGCGGGAGTTGGGCCGGGGAGCTGTTTTTT,CASSEAGTSGSWAGELFF
TRBV3-1/TRBV3-2,NA,NA,TRBJ2-2,TGTGCCGTAGGGGAGTTGAACACCGGGGAGCTGTTTTTT,CAVGELNTGELFF
TRBV4-2,NA,NA,TRBJ2-6,TGTGCCAGCAGCCAAGAGGGCAGGGGCGACGGGGCCAACGTCCTGACTTTC,CASSQEGRGDGANVLTF
TRBV5-8,once,TRBD1,TRBJ2-3,TGTGCCAGCAGCTTCTACAGGGGGCGCGGGAAAGATACGCAGTATTTT,CASSFYRGRGKDTQYF
TRBV5-5,NA,TRBD2,TRBJ2-1,TGTGCCAGCCGTCAGGGACTAGCTCACAATGAGCAGTTCTTC,CASRQGLAHNEQFF
TRBV5-5,NA,TRBD1,TRBJ1-2,TGTGCCAGCAGCCCGTATCTAGGACAGGGGGATGGCTACACCTTC,CASSPYLGQGDGYTF
TRBV28,NA,TRBD1,TRBJ2-6,TGTGCCAGCAGTATGACAGGGGGGAACTCTGGGGCCAACGTCCTGACTTTC,CASSMTGGNSGANVLTF
TRBV6-5,NA,TRBD2,TRBJ2-7,TGTGCCGCCCGACTAGCGAGCTACGAGCAGTACTTC,CAARLASYEQYF